This is a list of T cell receptor beta chains from one sample in a study of T-cell reconstitution after alpha-beta-depleted transplantation in children. TCRdb independently ran MiXCR on the PCR reads; one entry per CDR3 protein. The sample holds 600,000 to 700,000 distinct CDR3 sequences, less than 15% seen once. The sample in question was PBMCs, obtained before TCRalphabeta/CD19-depleted stem cell transplant. All receptors derive from a girl aged 2-15 years with congenital amegakaryocytic thrombocytopenia, due to receive a stem cell transplant. The CDR3 runs from the conserved cysteine through the conserved F or W. Fields, in order: V gene, clone size, J gene, D gene, CDR3 protein, CDR3 DNA. The D gene is left open where the match is weak. Only some rows state a clone size, as once, few, many or a class for expanded clones.

V: TRBV28; size: few; J: TRBJ2-1; D: -; CDR3: CASSLERDSYNEQFF; DNA: TGTGCCAGCAGTTTAGAACGTGACTCCTACAATGAGCAGTTCTTC
V: TRBV19; size: few; J: TRBJ2-1; D: TRBD2; CDR3: CASSIAGADEQFF; DNA: TGTGCCAGTAGTATTGCGGGAGCCGATGAGCAGTTCTTC
V: TRBV29-1; size: many; J: TRBJ2-4; D: -; CDR3: CSASGGSKNIQYF; DNA: TGCAGCGCATCCGGGGGCAGCAAAAACATTCAGTACTTC
V: TRBV30; size: few; J: TRBJ2-7; D: -; CDR3: CAWRPGQSYEQYF; DNA: TGTGCCTGGAGACCCGGACAGTCCTACGAGCAGTACTTC
V: TRBV3-1; size: few; J: TRBJ2-7; D: -; CDR3: CASSHLSYEQYF; DNA: TGTGCCAGCAGCCACCTTTCCTACGAGCAGTACTTC
V: TRBV27; size: many; J: TRBJ2-7; D: -; CDR3: CASKIVGQSSYEQYF; DNA: TGTGCCAGCAAAATAGTCGGACAGAGCTCCTACGAGCAGTACTTC
V: TRBV5-1; size: -; J: TRBJ1-1; D: TRBD1; CDR3: CASSSQGAYSEAFF; DNA: TGCGCCAGCAGCTCACAGGGGGCGTATTCTGAAGCTTTCTTT
V: TRBV12-3/TRBV12-4; size: many; J: TRBJ2-7; D: -; CDR3: CASSSGWGFMNEQYF; DNA: TGTGCCAGCAGTTCCGGGTGGGGTTTCATGAACGAGCAGTACTTC
V: TRBV9; size: many; J: TRBJ2-2; D: -; CDR3: CASSVSVGDRGTGELFF; DNA: TGTGCCAGCAGCGTATCAGTGGGGGATCGGGGCACCGGGGAGCTGTTTTTT
V: TRBV27; size: few; J: TRBJ1-6; D: -; CDR3: CASSSDPWGNSPLHF; DNA: TGTGCCAGCAGTTCGGACCCTTGGGGTAATTCACCCCTCCACTTT
V: TRBV29-1; size: many; J: TRBJ1-4; D: -; CDR3: CSVGEEKLFF; DNA: TGCAGCGTCGGAGAGGAAAAACTGTTTTTT
V: TRBV7-3; size: -; J: TRBJ2-5; D: TRBD1; CDR3: CASSPPLSGQGTRIETQYF; DNA: TGTGCCAGCAGCCCCCCACTGTCGGGACAGGGCACTAGGATTGAGACCCAGTACTTC
V: TRBV5-6; size: many; J: TRBJ2-3; D: TRBD2; CDR3: CASSHRLAPSTDTQYF; DNA: TGTGCCAGCAGCCACCGACTAGCACCTAGCACAGATACGCAGTATTTT
V: TRBV28; size: many; J: TRBJ1-1; D: -; CDR3: CASSFPMAGEDYAFF; DNA: TGTGCCAGCAGTTTCCCTATGGCAGGGGAAGATTACGCTTTCTTT
V: TRBV2; size: -; J: TRBJ2-2; D: TRBD2; CDR3: CASSTTSGSGGELFF; DNA: TGTGCCAGCAGCACTACTAGCGGGAGCGGCGGGGAGCTGTTTTTT
V: TRBV7-2; size: -; J: TRBJ2-1; D: TRBD2; CDR3: CASIHSTAGLVGEQFF; DNA: TGTGCCAGCATCCACAGTACCGCGGGACTAGTAGGCGAGCAGTTCTTC
V: TRBV6-1; size: many; J: TRBJ2-1; D: -; CDR3: CANRQPGTLQLDEQFF; DNA: TGTGCCAACAGGCAGCCCGGGACACTTCAGTTGGATGAGCAGTTCTTC
V: TRBV20-1; size: many; J: TRBJ2-5; D: -; CDR3: CSARVPRAIQETQYF; DNA: TGCAGTGCTAGAGTGCCAAGGGCGATCCAAGAGACCCAGTACTTC
V: TRBV20-1; size: -; J: TRBJ1-1; D: -; CDR3: CSARGDLNTEAFF; DNA: TGCAGTGCTAGGGGGGACCTGAACACTGAAGCTTTCTTT
V: TRBV29-1; size: -; J: TRBJ2-5; D: TRBD1; CDR3: CSVCIRLAGQGSETQYF; DNA: TGCAGCGTTTGTATCCGGCTCGCCGGACAGGGGTCGGAGACCCAGTACTTC
V: TRBV5-6; size: few; J: TRBJ2-1; D: -; CDR3: CASRGSDYNEQFF; DNA: TGTGCCAGCAGGGGCTCCGACTACAATGAGCAGTTCTTC
V: TRBV5-1; size: once; J: TRBJ2-7; D: -; CDR3: CASSLVKGEQYF; DNA: TGCGCCAGCAGCTTGGTCAAGGGCGAGCAGTACTTC
V: TRBV5-1; size: few; J: TRBJ1-2; D: -; CDR3: CASSLGTVSIYGYTF; DNA: TGCGCCAGCAGCTTGGGGACCGTGTCCATTTATGGCTACACCTTC
V: TRBV10-3; size: -; J: TRBJ2-7; D: -; CDR3: CAISEWSYEQYF; DNA: TGTGCCATCAGTGAGTGGTCCTACGAGCAGTACTTC
V: TRBV30; size: -; J: TRBJ2-7; D: TRBD2; CDR3: CACREGYEQYF; DNA: TGTGCCTGCAGGGAGGGCTACGAGCAGTACTTC
V: TRBV28; size: few; J: TRBJ2-1; D: -; CDR3: CASSGVVNEQFF; DNA: TGTGCCAGCTCGGGAGTTGTAAATGAGCAGTTCTTC
V: TRBV12-3/TRBV12-4; size: -; J: TRBJ2-2; D: -; CDR3: CASRLMIGTNTGELFF; DNA: TGTGCCAGTAGACTTATGATCGGTACGAACACCGGGGAGCTGTTTTTT
V: TRBV7-9; size: few; J: TRBJ2-1; D: TRBD2; CDR3: CASSPGGVSYNEQFF; DNA: TGTGCCAGCAGCCCTGGGGGGGTTTCGTACAATGAGCAGTTCTTC
V: TRBV10-3; size: few; J: TRBJ2-5; D: TRBD1; CDR3: CAIRGDSGQETQYF; DNA: TGTGCCATCAGGGGGGACAGCGGCCAAGAGACCCAGTACTTC
V: TRBV5-1; size: few; J: TRBJ2-7; D: -; CDR3: CASSVQGPYEQYF; DNA: TGCGCCAGCAGCGTTCAGGGACCCTACGAGCAGTACTTC
V: TRBV20-1; size: few; J: TRBJ2-1; D: -; CDR3: CSARGPSRRGEQFF; DNA: TGCAGTGCTAGAGGACCTAGCCGGAGAGGCGAGCAGTTCTTC
V: TRBV20-1; size: many; J: TRBJ2-7; D: -; CDR3: CSSRLVPTNAYEQYF; DNA: TGCAGTTCAAGACTAGTTCCCACTAACGCCTACGAGCAGTACTTC
V: TRBV12-3/TRBV12-4; size: few; J: TRBJ1-2; D: TRBD1; CDR3: CASRPQGSTYGYTF; DNA: TGTGCCAGCAGGCCACAGGGGTCTACCTATGGCTACACCTTC
V: TRBV5-1; size: many; J: TRBJ2-1; D: TRBD2; CDR3: CASSPSMGLAGYNEQFF; DNA: TGCGCCAGCAGCCCCTCTATGGGACTAGCGGGATACAATGAGCAGTTCTTC
V: TRBV5-1; size: many; J: TRBJ1-5; D: -; CDR3: CASSFQDNQPQHF; DNA: TGCGCCAGCAGCTTTCAGGACAATCAGCCCCAGCATTTT
V: TRBV20-1; size: many; J: TRBJ2-1; D: TRBD2; CDR3: CSAHNPGLGSYNEQFF; DNA: TGCAGTGCCCATAACCCGGGACTAGGCTCCTACAATGAGCAGTTCTTC
V: TRBV20-1; size: many; J: TRBJ1-2; D: -; CDR3: CSARTGRGYTF; DNA: TGCAGTGCTAGAACAGGACGTGGCTACACCTTC
V: TRBV20-1; size: -; J: TRBJ2-7; D: -; CDR3: CSARGTPVGEQYF; DNA: TGCAGTGCTCGGGGGACTCCCGTGGGCGAGCAGTACTTC
V: TRBV7-2; size: many; J: TRBJ2-1; D: -; CDR3: CASSLAYRNNEQFF; DNA: TGTGCCAGCAGCTTAGCCTACCGTAACAATGAGCAGTTCTTC
V: TRBV7-9; size: -; J: TRBJ2-7; D: TRBD2; CDR3: CASSSLGAGDYYEQYF; DNA: TGTGCCAGCAGCTCGCTAGGGGCGGGAGACTACTACGAGCAGTACTTC
V: TRBV5-1; size: many; J: TRBJ1-4; D: -; CDR3: CASSPSGATNEKLFF; DNA: TGCGCCAGCAGCCCCTCAGGGGCAACTAATGAAAAACTGTTTTTT
V: TRBV27; size: -; J: TRBJ1-4; D: -; CDR3: CASSFNGNEKLFF; DNA: TGTGCCAGCAGTTTCAATGGTAATGAAAAACTGTTTTTT
V: TRBV12-5; size: many; J: TRBJ2-3; D: TRBD2; CDR3: CASGSAGREDTQYF; DNA: TGTGCTAGTGGTTCGGCGGGGAGGGAAGATACGCAGTATTTT
V: TRBV28; size: -; J: TRBJ2-7; D: -; CDR3: CASSPEKYEQYF; DNA: TGTGCCAGCAGCCCGGAGAAATACGAGCAGTACTTC
V: TRBV27; size: few; J: TRBJ1-1; D: TRBD1; CDR3: CANLTGPNTEAFF; DNA: TGTGCCAATTTGACAGGGCCGAACACTGAAGCTTTCTTT
V: TRBV29-1; size: many; J: TRBJ2-2; D: TRBD2; CDR3: CSVVTSDGDGELFF; DNA: TGCAGCGTGGTCACTAGCGATGGGGACGGGGAGCTGTTTTTT
V: TRBV7-6; size: few; J: TRBJ2-2; D: -; CDR3: CASSPSLYGTGELFF; DNA: TGTGCCAGCAGCCCCAGCCTATATGGCACCGGGGAGCTGTTTTTT
V: TRBV15; size: few; J: TRBJ2-5; D: -; CDR3: CATSRDLGVSETQYF; DNA: TGTGCCACCAGCAGAGATCTCGGTGTATCAGAGACCCAGTACTTC
V: TRBV5-1; size: many; J: TRBJ2-7; D: TRBD1; CDR3: CASSLHDRGLYEQYF; DNA: TGCGCCAGCAGCTTACATGACAGGGGGCTCTACGAGCAGTACTTC
V: TRBV29-1; size: -; J: TRBJ2-5; D: TRBD2; CDR3: CSVGEREWETQCF; DNA: TGCAGCGTGGGGGAGCGGGAATGGGAGACCCAGTGCTTC
V: TRBV14; size: few; J: TRBJ2-1; D: TRBD2; CDR3: CASSQGGTSVGREQFF; DNA: TGTGCCAGCAGCCAGGGCGGGACTAGCGTGGGTCGGGAGCAGTTCTTC
V: TRBV29-1; size: many; J: TRBJ2-7; D: TRBD2; CDR3: CSVPQAGGEQYF; DNA: TGCAGCGTTCCTCAAGCGGGAGGCGAGCAGTACTTC
V: TRBV5-1; size: -; J: TRBJ2-1; D: -; CDR3: CASSLALGSFNEQFF; DNA: TGCGCCAGCAGCTTGGCCCTGGGTAGTTTCAATGAGCAGTTCTTC
V: TRBV20-1; size: few; J: TRBJ2-1; D: TRBD2; CDR3: CSARGDWTSGRAIDYNEQFF; DNA: TGCAGTGCTAGAGGGGATTGGACTAGCGGGAGGGCCATCGATTACAATGAGCAGTTCTTC
V: TRBV5-1; size: few; J: TRBJ2-6; D: -; CDR3: CASSSQGPGANVLTF; DNA: TGCGCCAGCAGCTCACAGGGACCTGGGGCCAACGTCCTGACTTTC
V: TRBV7-2; size: few; J: TRBJ2-5; D: TRBD2; CDR3: CASSLGLGYQETQYF; DNA: TGTGCCAGCAGCTTGGGACTAGGGTACCAAGAGACCCAGTACTTC
V: TRBV20-1; size: few; J: TRBJ2-7; D: -; CDR3: CSAFGDATYEQYF; DNA: TGCAGTGCTTTCGGGGACGCTACCTACGAGCAGTACTTC
V: TRBV29-1; size: many; J: TRBJ1-3; D: -; CDR3: CSAGAASGNTIYF; DNA: TGCAGCGCCGGGGCGGCCTCTGGAAACACCATATATTTT
V: TRBV7-2; size: -; J: TRBJ1-1; D: -; CDR3: CASTQQSGTEAFF; DNA: TGTGCCAGCACCCAACAATCAGGCACTGAAGCTTTCTTT